The 27 T cell receptor beta chains below all came from one sample that was sequenced in a study of blood T cell repertoires in COVID-19. Repertoires were generated with immunoSEQ multiplex PCR, while TCRdb's copy carries only in-frame clones and drops some. The sample contains under 200,000 clones, approximately 80% of which appear only once. The sample consisted of peripheral blood. The receptors were sampled from a human donor in a cohort sampled during active COVID-19.

This chain joins TRBV10-3 and TRBJ1-2; possible D gene TRBD1, 6 bases. Trimming took off 3 bases at V and 8 bases at J, with 19 bases between the two ends. Per the germline V gene, CDR1 is ENHRY and CDR2 is SYGVKD. The CDR3 consists of 15 residues. Written as DNA, the CDR3 is TGTGCCATCAGTGAAAGAGAGGGGAGAGGGGGAGGCTACACCTTC. Translated: CAISEREGRGGGYTF.

CDR3: CASSQSRGTPDNQPQHF. The CDR3 coding sequence is TGCGCCAGCAGCCAAAGCAGGGGGACCCCCGACAATCAGCCCCAGCATTTT. J is TRBJ1-5 and V is TRBV4-1, with 7 bases fitting TRBD1. The length of the CDR3 is 17 residues. V dropped 2 bases and J dropped 3; count of bases not matched to a gene: 10. The germline V gene encodes CDR1 MGHRA and CDR2 YSYEKL.

The chain has TRBV6-6 and TRBJ2-3, with D possibly matching TRBD2 (7 bases). Germline loops: CDR1 MNHNY, CDR2 SVGAGI (reference sequence). This CDR3 is built from 14 residues. V lost 2 bases, J lost 4 bases, and 10 bases lay in between. The chain's CDR3 is CASSYGRGADTQYF. The CDR3 DNA is TGTGCCAGCAGTTACGGGAGGGGGGCAGATACGCAGTATTTT.

This chain joins TRBV6-6 and TRBJ1-4; TRBD1 matches at 12 bases. The junction had 5 bases not matched to a gene; V was cut back by 5 bases and J by 10 bases. CDR1 and CDR2 (germline): MNHNY, SVGAGI (reference sequence). There are 14 residues in the CDR3. The CDR3 loop is CASSQGTGGRKLFF. The DNA for the CDR3 is TGTGCCAGCAGTCAGGGGACAGGGGGCCGAAAACTGTTTTTT.

This rearrangement joins TRBV9 to TRBJ2-1, with 11 bases aligning to TRBD2. The CDR3 length is 16 residues. The V gene's germline CDR1 is SGDLS and CDR2 YYNGEE. The V segment lost 4 bases and the J segment 3 bases; nucleotides outside the gene matches: 6. CDR3 region: CASSTGLAELYNEQFF. DNA of the CDR3: TGTGCCAGCAGCACGGGACTAGCGGAACTCTACAATGAGCAGTTCTTC.

The chain uses TRBV19 and TRBJ2-7, with 7 bases lining up with TRBD1. V trimming: 1 base; J trimming: 0 bases; junction bases outside the gene matches: 9. The V gene's germline CDR1 is LNHDA and CDR2 SQIVND (reference sequence). CDR3 length equals 17 residues. This CDR3 is CASSIGNRGPTSYEQYF. The CDR3 DNA is TGTGCCAGTAGTATAGGAAACAGGGGTCCGACCTCCTACGAGCAGTACTTC. Together with reference TRBV19 and TRBJ2-7, the CDR3 gives the full variable domain: DGGITQSPKYLFRKEGQNVTLSCEQNLNHDAMYWYRQDPGQGLRLIYYSQIVNDFQKGDIAEGYSVSREKKESFPLTVTSAQKNPTAFYLCASSIGNRGPTSYEQYFGPGTRLTVT.

This rearrangement joins TRBV6-5 to TRBJ1-2, with D maybe TRBD1 (5 bases). The V end was cut by 0 bases, the J end by 4 bases, with 9 bases between. The germline V gene has CDR1 MNHEY and CDR2 SVGAGI. The CDR3 has 14 amino acids. This CDR3 reads CASSYSSGGYGYTF. CDR3 bases: TGTGCCAGCAGTTACTCGAGCGGGGGCTATGGCTACACCTTC.

The chain links TRBV11-3 to TRBJ1-2; D possibly corresponds to TRBD1 (5 bases). The germline gives CDR1 SGHNT, CDR2 YENEEA. V was pared by 3 bases and J by 7 bases, with 9 bases between. The length of the CDR3 is 12 residues. In DNA form, the CDR3 reads TGTGCCAGCAGCTTTCAGGGAAGTGGCTACACCTTC. It translates to CASSFQGSGYTF.

The chain is built from TRBV27 and TRBJ1-1, with TRBD1 identical over 7 bases. With V trimmed by 5 bases and J by 1 base, 4 bases remained unmatched. The CDR3 extends over 14 amino acids. Per germline, CDR1 MNHEY and CDR2 SMNVEV (reference sequence). CDR3 sequence: CASSPGQSNTEAFF. CDR3 in DNA: TGTGCCAGCAGTCCGGGACAGTCGAACACTGAAGCTTTCTTT.

J is TRBJ2-7 and V is TRBV24-1; 13 bases map to TRBD2. The CDR3 loop spans 15 amino acids. The germline CDR1 and CDR2 sequences are KGHDR and SFDVKD. V lost 6 bases to trimming and J lost 3 bases; unmatched junction nucleotides: 4. The CDR3 loop reads CATSTGTSGDYEQYF. The CDR3 nucleotides are TGTGCCACCAGTACTGGGACTAGCGGGGACTACGAGCAGTACTTC.

The chain couples TRBV27 to TRBJ1-2; a weak D match, TRBD1 (5 bases). The germline V gene has CDR1 MNHEY and CDR2 SMNVEV (reference sequence). The CDR3 has 15 amino acids. The V gene lost 5 bases and the J gene lost 4 bases, with 17 bases spanning the gap. The CDR3 bases are TGTGCCAGCAGTCACTACGCGGGGCGCGGCTATGGCTACACCTTC. It specifies CASSHYAGRGYGYTF.

The chain has TRBV20-1 and TRBJ2-5, with 7 bases identical to TRBD2. The CDR3 consists of 14 residues. The trim removed 3 bases at V and 5 bases at J, leaving 9 bases unmatched. Germline values: CDR1 DFQATT, CDR2 SNEGSKA (reference sequence). This chain's CDR3 is CSASLTGGGETQYF. CDR3 sequence (DNA): TGCAGTGCTAGTTTGACGGGAGGTGGGGAGACCCAGTACTTC.

This chain uses TRBV28 with TRBJ2-7, with 11 bases fitting TRBD1. V shed 3 bases, J shed 7 bases, and the junction held 5 bases outside the gene matches. The germline V gene encodes CDR1 MDHEN and CDR2 SYDVKM. The CDR3 consists of 14 residues. For the CDR3, the DNA is TGTGCCAGCAGTTTCCGGGACAGGGGGGGAGAGCAGTACTTC. Amino acids: CASSFRDRGGEQYF.

The chain joins TRBV12-5 to TRBJ2-2, with TRBD2 identical over 10 bases. This CDR3 comprises 15 residues. Germline assignment: CDR1 LGHNT and CDR2 FRNRAP. The trim removed 3 bases at V and 4 bases at J, leaving 2 bases unmatched. CDR3 sequence: CASGFLAGGTGELFF. The CDR3 nucleotides are TGTGCTAGTGGTTTCTTAGCGGGAGGCACCGGGGAGCTGTTTTTT.

This chain uses TRBV9 with TRBJ1-1, with 9 nucleotides matching TRBD1. This CDR3 has 14 amino acids. Germline V gene data show CDR1 as SGDLS and CDR2 as YYNGEE. With V trimmed by 4 bases and J by 5 bases, 6 bases remained unmatched. The CDR3 nucleotides are TGTGCCAGCAGCAAGGGGACAGGGTATACTGAAGCTTTCTTT. It yields the protein CASSKGTGYTEAFF.

The genes are TRBV5-1 and TRBJ1-1, with 9 bases fitting TRBD1. Per the germline V gene, CDR1 is SGHRS and CDR2 is YFSETQ. The CDR3 has 14 amino acids. With 4 bases clipped from V and 5 bases from J, the junction kept 6 bases outside the gene matches. DNA of the CDR3: TGCGCCAGCAGCCCCGACAGGGGGGGGACTGAAGCTTTCTTT. This translates into CASSPDRGGTEAFF.

This chain links TRBV7-8 with TRBJ1-5; a possible D gene is TRBD1 (5 bases). The CDR3 loop spans 14 amino acids. With 4 bases removed from V and 3 bases from J, the gap between germline ends came to 10 bases. Germline V gene lookup returns CDR1 SGHVS and CDR2 FQNEAQ. The CDR3 bases are TGTGCCAGCAGCTGGGGACTTATCAATCAGCCCCAGCATTTT. Translation: CASSWGLINQPQHF. Looking up the rest from reference TRBV7-8 and TRBJ1-5 gives the full variable domain: GAGVSQSPRYKVAKRGQDVALRCDPISGHVSLFWYQQALGQGPEFLTYFQNEAQLDKSGLPSDRFFAERPEGSVSTLKIQRTQQEDSAVYLCASSWGLINQPQHFGDGTRLSIL.

The chain joins TRBV19 to TRBJ2-5, with D maybe TRBD1 (5 bases). The V gene's germline CDR1 is LNHDA and CDR2 SQIVND (reference sequence). The CDR3 consists of 15 residues. Trimming took 6 bases from V and 0 from J, leaving 14 bases between them. This CDR3 reads CASRATEVHQETQYF. CDR3 bases: TGTGCCAGTAGGGCGACAGAGGTCCACCAAGAGACCCAGTACTTC.

The gene calls are TRBV10-3 and TRBJ2-2, with 9 nucleotides matching TRBD2. V lost 11 bases to trimming and J lost 5 bases; unmatched junction nucleotides: 12. In germline, CDR1 is ENHRY, CDR2 SYGVKD. This CDR3 has 15 amino acids. The CDR3 DNA reads TGTGCCGTTTCGGGAATAGCGGGGGAAACCGGGGAGCTGTTTTTT. It yields the protein CAVSGIAGETGELFF.

The chain couples TRBV11-3 to TRBJ2-5; 7 bases are a match to TRBD1. The CDR3 spans 15 residues. Germline V lookup: CDR1 SGHNT, CDR2 YENEEA. V lost 1 base and J lost 4; bases outside the gene matches: 6. CDR3 DNA sequence: TGTGCCAGCAGCTTAGTCTTTACAGGGGCAGAGACCCAGTACTTC. Its translation is CASSLVFTGAETQYF.

This clone was counted between two and nine times. The genes are TRBV19 and TRBJ2-5, with 9 bases identical to TRBD1. This CDR3 has 18 residues. The germline V gene has CDR1 LNHDA and CDR2 SQIVND (reference sequence). V was pared by 1 base and J by 0 bases, with 9 bases of the junction left unmatched. The CDR3 sequence: CASSIGTGAPMYQETQYF. The CDR3 DNA reads TGTGCCAGTAGTATAGGGACAGGGGCTCCAATGTACCAAGAGACCCAGTACTTC. Combining the CDR3 with reference TRBV19 and TRBJ2-5 gives the whole variable domain DGGITQSPKYLFRKEGQNVTLSCEQNLNHDAMYWYRQDPGQGLRLIYYSQIVNDFQKGDIAEGYSVSREKKESFPLTVTSAQKNPTAFYLCASSIGTGAPMYQETQYFGPGTRLLVL.

The J gene is TRBJ2-1, the V gene TRBV7-9; 9 bases fit TRBD1. Germline CDR1 SEHNR, CDR2 FQNEAQ (reference sequence). V shed 5 bases, J shed 3 bases, and the junction held 5 bases outside the gene matches. The CDR3 has 15 residues. CDR3 residues: CASSQDRGGYNEQFF. Written as DNA, the CDR3 is TGTGCCAGCAGCCAGGACAGGGGAGGCTACAATGAGCAGTTCTTC.

This rearrangement joins TRBV28 to TRBJ2-6; 8 nucleotides match TRBD1. CDR3 length: 15 residues. The V segment lost 6 bases and the J segment 4 bases; nucleotides outside the gene matches: 5. From germline, CDR1 is MDHEN and CDR2 SYDVKM. The DNA for the CDR3 is TGTGCCAGCAGGGCAGGGGGCTCAGGGGCCAACGTCCTGACTTTC. Its protein product is CASRAGGSGANVLTF. Full variable domain (rest looked up from reference TRBV28 and TRBJ2-6): DVKVTQSSRYLVKRTGEKVFLECVQDMDHENMFWYRQDPGLGLRLIYFSYDVKMKEKGDIPEGYSVSREKKERFSLILESASTNQTSMYLCASRAGGSGANVLTFGAGSRLTVL.

The chain links TRBV10-3 to TRBJ1-1; D might be TRBD1 (6 bases). This CDR3 region has 16 residues. Germline V gene lookup returns CDR1 ENHRY and CDR2 SYGVKD. V was clipped by 0 bases and J by 1 base, with 12 bases between them. CDR3 coding DNA: TGTGCCATCAGTGAGTCTAACAGGGAGCAGAACACTGAAGCTTTCTTT. Translating gives CAISESNREQNTEAFF.

The chain joins TRBV6-4 to TRBJ2-1, with TRBD2 matching 8 bases. The CDR3 is 16 amino acids. CDR1 is MRHNA and CDR2 is SNTAGT in the germline V gene. Trimming cost V 3 bases and J 8 bases; bases outside gene matches: 12. For the CDR3, the DNA is TGTGCCAGCAGTGAGGGGGGGAGCGGGAGTCCGGATGAGCAGTTCTTC. Translated, it gives CASSEGGSGSPDEQFF.

V usage is TRBV7-9 and J usage is TRBJ2-1; weak D call: TRBD1 (5 bases). Germline CDR1 is SEHNR and CDR2 is FQNEAQ (reference sequence). The V gene lost 0 bases and the J gene lost 1 base, with 19 bases spanning the gap. This CDR3 region has 19 residues. For the CDR3, the DNA is TGTGCCAGCAGCTTAGCGGGCAGGGCGATCGGTAAATCCTACAATGAGCAGTTCTTC. It codes for CASSLAGRAIGKSYNEQFF.

The chain links TRBV20-1 to TRBJ1-2; a weak D match, TRBD1 (6 bases). Germline V gene lookup returns CDR1 DFQATT and CDR2 SNEGSKA (reference sequence). This CDR3 contains 11 residues. Trimming shortened V by 7 bases and J by 4 bases, and 10 bases separated the two germline ends. The CDR3 bases are TGCAGTGTTACAGGGACCTATGGCTACACCTTC. It translates to CSVTGTYGYTF.